This is a list of T cell receptor beta chains from one sample in a study of T cell repertoires in cytomegalovirus infection. TCRdb fed the reads into MiXCR, producing one record per CDR3 protein. The sample holds hundreds of thousands of distinct CDR3 sequences, about 33% seen once. No antigen is known for these receptors. The sequencing here drew on cultured PBMCs, taken from culture after CMV antigen stimulation. These receptors all stem from a human donor in good health (CMV status not recorded). Some clones in this sample may be carry-over from other donors' samples. Each CDR3 is given with its conserved first and last residue. The D gene is left open where the match is weak. A clone size is listed for some rows: how often the clone was seen (once, few, many), or a class if it is expanded.

CDR3	DNA	D	V	J	size
CAIRAGREGDTEAFF	TGTGCCATCAGGGCCGGGAGGGAGGGGGACACTGAAGCTTTCTTT	.	TRBV10-3	TRBJ1-1	few
CASSLDRGPANYGYTF	TGTGCCAGCAGTTTAGACAGGGGACCCGCTAACTATGGCTACACCTTC	TRBD1	TRBV12-3/TRBV12-4	TRBJ1-2	.
CASARRGDGSNQPQHF	TGTGCCAGTGCCCGAAGAGGGGATGGGAGCAATCAGCCCCAGCATTTT	.	TRBV6-8	TRBJ1-5	.
CASSPPPRVDQPQHF	TGTGCCAGCAGTCCCCCTCCCAGGGTCGATCAGCCCCAGCATTTT	.	TRBV28	TRBJ1-5	many
CASSFLAGAVGTQYF	TGTGCCAGCAGCTTCCTAGCGGGAGCGGTTGGTACGCAGTATTTT	TRBD2	TRBV11-2	TRBJ2-3	.
CASSPGGALYEQFF	TGTGCCAGCAGCCCCGGGGGAGCCCTGTATGAGCAGTTCTTC	.	TRBV7-2	TRBJ2-1	many
CASNGPSKTYF	TGTGCCAGCAACGGTCCTAGCAAGACGTATTTT	.	TRBV19	TRBJ2-3	few
CASSPPSGSGSGNTIYF	TGTGCCAGCTCACCACCGTCGGGATCGGGCTCTGGAAACACCATATATTTT	.	TRBV18	TRBJ1-3	once
CASSSGYSGEAFF	TGTGCCAGCAGCTCGGGATATTCGGGTGAAGCTTTCTTT	.	TRBV11-2	TRBJ1-1	few
CASSLVGYNSPLHF	TGTGCCAGCAGCTTAGTGGGTTATAATTCACCCCTCCACTTT	.	TRBV7-2	TRBJ1-6	.
CASGLGLAGGQETQYF	TGTGCTAGTGGTTTGGGACTAGCGGGGGGGCAAGAGACCCAGTACTTC	TRBD2	TRBV12-5	TRBJ2-5	.
CASSLYGAQETQYF	TGCGCCAGCAGCTTGTACGGGGCGCAAGAGACCCAGTACTTC	.	TRBV5-1	TRBJ2-5	.
CASSKSRGPYNEQFF	TGTGCCAGTAGTAAGTCCCGGGGGCCCTACAATGAGCAGTTCTTC	.	TRBV19	TRBJ2-1	.
CSQGRGNEKLFF	TGCAGTCAGGGCAGGGGGAATGAAAAACTGTTTTTT	TRBD1	TRBV20-1	TRBJ1-4	.
CAISEGGPGTSTDTQYF	TGTGCCATCAGTGAAGGCGGGCCAGGGACTAGCACAGATACGCAGTATTTT	.	TRBV10-3	TRBJ2-3	.
CSARDTGVKQFF	TGCAGTGCTCGCGATACAGGGGTCAAGCAGTTCTTC	TRBD1	TRBV20-1	TRBJ2-1	.
CASSPRTASSYEQYF	TGCGCCAGCAGCCCCAGGACAGCAAGCTCCTACGAGCAGTACTTC	.	TRBV4-1	TRBJ2-7	.
CASSLGSPDAQYF	TGTGCCAGCAGTCTTGGGTCGCCGGATGCGCAGTATTTT	.	TRBV11-2	TRBJ2-3	.
CASSQDFDSNQPQHF	TGCGCCAGCAGCCAAGATTTTGATAGCAATCAGCCCCAGCATTTT	.	TRBV4-3	TRBJ1-5	few
CASSIDYPLVAEAFF	TGTGCCAGTAGTATAGACTACCCCCTGGTGGCTGAAGCTTTCTTT	.	TRBV19	TRBJ1-1	.
CASSYLQETQYF	TGTGCCAGCAGCTACCTTCAAGAGACCCAGTACTTC	.	TRBV7-6	TRBJ2-5	.
CASSAGQGGTQHF	TGTGCCAGCAGTGCAGGACAGGGAGGGACCCAGCATTTT	TRBD1	TRBV6-1	TRBJ1-5	few
CASSSAHLGDSPLHF	TGTGCCAGCAGCTCCGCTCACCTCGGGGATTCACCCCTCCACTTT	.	TRBV7-6	TRBJ1-6	.
CASRLVANEQFF	TGTGCCAGCAGGCTGGTAGCAAATGAGCAGTTCTTC	.	TRBV5-6	TRBJ2-1	.
CASSLAGGGATGELFF	TGTGCCAGCAGCTTGGCCGGCGGGGGGGCCACCGGGGAGCTGTTTTTT	TRBD2	TRBV5-5	TRBJ2-2	once
CATYSPAYTDTQYF	TGTGCCACCTATTCTCCCGCGTACACAGATACGCAGTATTTT	.	TRBV15	TRBJ2-3	.
CASSYGSRGVGYNEQFF	TGTGCCAGCAGTTACGGGTCTAGGGGAGTTGGCTACAATGAGCAGTTCTTC	.	TRBV6-2/TRBV6-3	TRBJ2-1	.
CASLEGSSNQPQHF	TGTGCCAGCTTAGAGGGGTCGAGCAATCAGCCCCAGCATTTT	.	TRBV12-3/TRBV12-4	TRBJ1-5	.
CSAKSGSSTEAFF	TGCAGTGCAAAGAGTGGGAGTAGCACTGAAGCTTTCTTT	.	TRBV20-1	TRBJ1-1	.
CASSLFSGGYEQFF	TGTGCCAGCAGCTTATTCTCGGGAGGGTATGAGCAGTTCTTC	TRBD2	TRBV7-9	TRBJ2-1	few
CASGMETLYF	TGTGCCAGCGGTATGGAGACCCTGTACTTC	.	TRBV7-6	TRBJ2-5	.
CASSQRQGEGWPQHF	TGTGCCAGCAGCCAGAGACAGGGGGAAGGGTGGCCCCAGCATTTT	TRBD1	TRBV7-2	TRBJ1-5	many
CASSLAVRLGQNYGYTF	TGTGCCAGCAGCTTAGCGGTTCGTCTGGGCCAGAACTATGGCTACACCTTC	.	TRBV7-2	TRBJ1-2	many
CASRPDGPRIYNEQFF	TGTGCCAGCAGACCTGACGGCCCTCGGATCTACAATGAGCAGTTCTTC	.	TRBV7-4	TRBJ2-1	.
CASSLKGGPYNEQFF	TGTGCCAGCAGCTTAAAGGGTGGCCCCTACAATGAGCAGTTCTTC	.	TRBV7-2	TRBJ2-1	few
CASSSYTGGISEQYF	TGTGCCAGCAGCTCCTATACGGGGGGTATAAGCGAGCAGTACTTC	TRBD2	TRBV7-2	TRBJ2-7	.
CASSPLRTSNQPQHF	TGCGCCAGCAGCCCGCTCCGCACTAGCAATCAGCCCCAGCATTTT	.	TRBV4-1	TRBJ1-5	few